The 15 T cell receptor beta chains listed next were all sequenced from one sample in a study of blood T cell repertoires in COVID-19. TCRdb keeps only in-frame clones here, not all; method: immunoSEQ multiplex PCR. Among roughly 500,000 clones listed, approximately 90% were seen once. Sequenced sample: PBMCs or T cells enriched from blood (not recorded which). The receptor set was obtained from a woman aged 55-70 years who had recovered from COVID-19.

This clone was found once. The sample holds other DNA sequences that translate to the same CDR3. The V and J genes are TRBV3-1 (or the pseudogene TRBV3-2) and TRBJ1-5; D perhaps matches TRBD1 (6 bases). Per the germline V gene, CDR1 is LGHDT and CDR2 is YNNKEL (reference sequence). V was cut by 3 bases and J by 4 bases, with 10 bases left in between. The CDR3 is 14 amino acids. The CDR3 sequence is CASSQDTGNQPQHF. CDR3 DNA sequence: TGTGCCAGCAGCCAGGATACAGGGAATCAGCCCCAGCATTTT.

The chain couples TRBV11-2 to TRBJ2-7; D is undetermined. Germline loops: CDR1 SGHAT, CDR2 FQNNGV. The ends were cut back, 7 bases at V and 5 bases at J, with 21 bases in the middle. This CDR3 contains 15 residues. In DNA, the CDR3 is TGTGCCAGCAAACTGAGTACCGGAGTGTTCGACGAGCAGTACTTC. Protein: CASKLSTGVFDEQYF.

This chain links TRBV19 with TRBJ1-2, with a possible D match to TRBD1 (6 bases). The CDR3 totals 16 residues. Germline CDR1 and CDR2: LNHDA and SQIVND (reference sequence). Trimming pared 1 base from V and 2 bases from J, leaving 14 bases between. The CDR3 loop reads CASSIGTRRGNYGYTF. CDR3 DNA: TGTGCCAGTAGTATAGGGACAAGAAGGGGGAACTATGGCTACACCTTC.

The V and J genes are TRBV4-1 and TRBJ1-6; 9 positions match TRBD1. Trimming removed 1 base from V and 8 bases from J; junction bases left unmatched: 6. From germline, CDR1 is MGHRA and CDR2 YSYEKL. This CDR3 spans 16 amino acids. The DNA of the CDR3 is TGCGCCAGCAGCCAAGCGCTGGGACAGGGCTATTCACCCCTCCACTTT. Its translation is CASSQALGQGYSPLHF.

The rearrangement joins TRBV2 to TRBJ2-2; TRBD2 matches 7 bases. J gave up 0 bases and V 6 bases, and 13 bases lay outside the gene matches. Germline-derived CDR1 and CDR2 are SNHLY and FYNNEI. The CDR3 extends over 18 amino acids. CDR3 sequence reads: CASSRTWGEGPNTGELFF. The DNA of the CDR3 is TGTGCCAGCAGCCGGACCTGGGGGGAGGGGCCGAACACCGGGGAGCTGTTTTTT.

CDR3 sequence: CASLGASGNTIYF. For the CDR3, the DNA is TGTGCCAGCCTAGGGGCTTCTGGAAACACCATATATTTT. The genes are TRBV6-5 and TRBJ1-3; tentative D call: TRBD1 (5 bases). The CDR3 covers 13 residues. CDR1 is MNHEY, CDR2 SVGAGI, per germline. V was trimmed by 8 bases and J by 1 base, leaving 9 bases between them.

The chain has TRBV5-4 and TRBJ1-2; 8 bases align to TRBD1. The CDR3 spans 15 residues. Germline trimming cut 0 bases from V and 7 bases from J; bases unmatched to any gene: 8. CDR1 and CDR2 (germline): SGHNT, YYREEE (reference sequence). CDR3 residues: CASSLVTTGGTGYTF. Written as DNA, the CDR3 is TGTGCCAGCAGCTTGGTCACAACAGGGGGGACTGGCTACACCTTC.

The chain carries TRBV27 and TRBJ2-2, with 7 bases aligning to TRBD1. The J segment lost 0 bases and the V segment lost 6 bases, leaving 10 bases of the junction unmatched. Looked up from germline, CDR1 is MNHEY and CDR2 is SMNVEV (reference sequence). The CDR3 runs 17 residues. The CDR3 sequence is CASRGQALATNTGELFF. CDR3 DNA: TGTGCCAGCAGAGGACAGGCGTTAGCCACGAACACCGGGGAGCTGTTTTTT.

The chain recombines TRBV25-1 with TRBJ2-5; TRBD2 matches at 7 bases. J lost 2 bases, V lost 4 bases, and 1 base had no gene match. The V gene's germline CDR1 is MGHDK and CDR2 SYGVNS. CDR3 size: 13 residues. CDR3 DNA: TGTGCCAGCAGTGGGGGGGGGCAAGAGACCCAGTACTTC. Its translation is CASSGGGQETQYF.

CDR3 residues: CASSLTSGGPEQYV. In DNA form, the CDR3 reads TGTGCCAGCAGCTTAACTAGCGGGGGGCCGGAGCAGTACGTC. The gene calls are TRBV7-2 and TRBJ2-7; TRBD2 matches 12 bases. The germline V gene has CDR1 SGHTA and CDR2 FQGNSA. This CDR3 region has 14 residues. V shed 2 bases and J 7 bases; nucleotides not matched to a gene: 3.

V gene TRBV6-2 or TRBV6-3 combines with J gene TRBJ1-2; 8 nucleotides agree with TRBD1. Germline CDR1 reads MNHEY; CDR2 reads SVGEGT. The CDR3 consists of 14 residues. The J segment lost 7 bases and the V segment lost 4 bases, leaving 8 bases of the junction unmatched. CDR3: CASSSNGQGLGYTF. DNA of the CDR3: TGTGCCAGCAGTTCAAATGGACAGGGCCTTGGCTACACCTTC.

The chain has TRBV30 and TRBJ1-1; the D is unclear. The germline gives CDR1 GTSNPN, CDR2 SVGIG (reference sequence). There are 13 residues in the CDR3. Trimming left V 4 bases short and J 3 bases short, with 12 bases between. For the CDR3, the DNA is TGTGCCTGGATGTGGGAGTCGCACACTGAAGCTTTCTTT. Translated, it gives CAWMWESHTEAFF.

This clone was seen only a few times. J is TRBJ1-4 and V is TRBV28; tentative D call: TRBD1 (5 bases). V shed 8 bases and J shed 6 bases, with 10 bases lying between them. Per germline, CDR1 MDHEN and CDR2 SYDVKM. This CDR3 contains 12 residues. The CDR3, as DNA: TGTGCCAGCTACACAGGTGATGAAAAACTGTTTTTT. Encoded protein: CASYTGDEKLFF.

V usage is TRBV11-2 and J usage is TRBJ1-1; TRBD1 might be the D (6 bases). Trimming pared 1 base from V and 4 bases from J, leaving 13 bases between. Germline CDR1 is SGHAT and CDR2 is FQNNGV. The CDR3 consists of 15 residues. The CDR3 coding sequence is TGTGCCAGCAGCTTAGTGTCAGGGGCGATCACTGAAGCTTTCTTT. It translates to CASSLVSGAITEAFF.

This clone was seen just once. This sequence joins TRBV5-1 and TRBJ2-7, with 7 bases that match TRBD2. V was pared by 4 bases and J by 0 bases, with 7 bases of the junction left unmatched. The CDR3 is made up of 15 amino acids. Germline V lookup: CDR1 SGHRS, CDR2 YFSETQ. The CDR3, as DNA: TGCGCCAGCAGCAGTCAGGGAGGGGCCTCCTACGAGCAGTACTTC. Translated, it gives CASSSQGGASYEQYF.